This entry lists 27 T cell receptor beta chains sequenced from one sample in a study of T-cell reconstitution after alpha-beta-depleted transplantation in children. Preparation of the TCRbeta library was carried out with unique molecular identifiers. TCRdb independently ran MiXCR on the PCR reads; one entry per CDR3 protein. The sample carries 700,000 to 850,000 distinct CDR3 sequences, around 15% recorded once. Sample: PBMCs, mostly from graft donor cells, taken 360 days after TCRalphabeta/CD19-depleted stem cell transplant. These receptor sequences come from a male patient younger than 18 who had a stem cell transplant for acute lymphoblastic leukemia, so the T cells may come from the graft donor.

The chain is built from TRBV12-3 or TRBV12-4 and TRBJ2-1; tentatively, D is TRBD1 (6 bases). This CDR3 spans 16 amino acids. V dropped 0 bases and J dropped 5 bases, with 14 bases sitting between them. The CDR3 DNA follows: TGTGCCAGCAGTTTAGCGACAGGACAGAAAGACAATGAGCAGTTCTTC. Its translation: CASSLATGQKDNEQFF.

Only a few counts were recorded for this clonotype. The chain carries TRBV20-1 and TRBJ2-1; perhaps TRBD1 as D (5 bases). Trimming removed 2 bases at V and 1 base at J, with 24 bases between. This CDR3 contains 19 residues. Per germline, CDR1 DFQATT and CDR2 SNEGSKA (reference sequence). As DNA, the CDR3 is TGCAGTGCTAGACCCGACAGAGCCAGCAGCAGGCGGTCCTACAATGAGCAGTTCTTC. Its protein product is CSARPDRASSRRSYNEQFF.

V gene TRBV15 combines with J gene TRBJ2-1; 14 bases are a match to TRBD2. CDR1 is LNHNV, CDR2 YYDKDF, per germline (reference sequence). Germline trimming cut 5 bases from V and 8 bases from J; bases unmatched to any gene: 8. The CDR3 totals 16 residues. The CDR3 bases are TGTGCCACCAGCTCCCGACTAGCGGGAGGGAGGGATGAGCAGTTCTTC. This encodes CATSSRLAGGRDEQFF.

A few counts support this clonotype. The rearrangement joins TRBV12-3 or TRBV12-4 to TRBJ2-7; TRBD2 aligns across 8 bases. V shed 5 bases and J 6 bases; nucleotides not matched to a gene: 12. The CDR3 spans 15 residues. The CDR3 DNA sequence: TGTGCCAGCAGTATGATCCGAGCGGGAGACGGCGAGCAGTACTTC. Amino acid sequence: CASSMIRAGDGEQYF.

The DNA of the CDR3 is TGTGCCACCAGCAGAGTGGACAGGGTCGATACGCAGTATTTT. This translates into CATSRVDRVDTQYF. The chain is built from TRBV15 and TRBJ2-3; TRBD1 agrees at 8 bases. In germline, CDR1 is LNHNV, CDR2 YYDKDF (reference sequence). The CDR3 length is 14 residues. V gave up 1 base and J gave up 6 bases; unmatched junction bases: 3.

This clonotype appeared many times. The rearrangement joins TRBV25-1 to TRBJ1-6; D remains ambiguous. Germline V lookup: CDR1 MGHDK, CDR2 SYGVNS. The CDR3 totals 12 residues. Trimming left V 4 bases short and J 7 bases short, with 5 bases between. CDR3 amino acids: CASSAGNSPLHF. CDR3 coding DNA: TGTGCCAGCAGTGCAGGCAATTCACCCCTCCACTTT. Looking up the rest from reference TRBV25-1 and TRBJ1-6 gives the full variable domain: EADIYQTPRYLVIGTGKKITLECSQTMGHDKMYWYQQDPGMELHLIHYSYGVNSTEKGDLSSESTVSRIRTEHFPLTLESARPSHTSQYLCASSAGNSPLHFGNGTRLTVT.

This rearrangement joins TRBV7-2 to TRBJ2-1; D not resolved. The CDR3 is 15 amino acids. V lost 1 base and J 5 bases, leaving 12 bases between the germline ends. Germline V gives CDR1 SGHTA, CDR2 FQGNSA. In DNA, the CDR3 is TGTGCCAGCAGCTTAGATGGGTGGGTAGACAATGAGCAGTTCTTC. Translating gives CASSLDGWVDNEQFF.

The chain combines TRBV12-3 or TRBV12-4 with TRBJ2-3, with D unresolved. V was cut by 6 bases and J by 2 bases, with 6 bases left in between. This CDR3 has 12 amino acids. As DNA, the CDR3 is TGTGCCAGCAGGCTTACCACAGATACGCAGTATTTT. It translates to CASRLTTDTQYF.

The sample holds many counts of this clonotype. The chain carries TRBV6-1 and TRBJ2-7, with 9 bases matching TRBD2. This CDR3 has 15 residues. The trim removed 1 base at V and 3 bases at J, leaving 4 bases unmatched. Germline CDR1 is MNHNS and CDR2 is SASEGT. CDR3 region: CASSEGAGGGYEQYF. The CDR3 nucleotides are TGTGCCAGCAGTGAAGGGGCGGGAGGGGGCTACGAGCAGTACTTC.

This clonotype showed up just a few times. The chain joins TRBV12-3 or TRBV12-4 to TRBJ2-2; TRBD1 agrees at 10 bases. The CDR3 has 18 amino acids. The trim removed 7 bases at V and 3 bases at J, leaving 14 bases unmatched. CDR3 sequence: CASTLGRRTGGHTGELFF. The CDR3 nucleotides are TGTGCCAGCACCCTAGGCAGGAGGACAGGGGGACACACCGGGGAGCTGTTTTTT.

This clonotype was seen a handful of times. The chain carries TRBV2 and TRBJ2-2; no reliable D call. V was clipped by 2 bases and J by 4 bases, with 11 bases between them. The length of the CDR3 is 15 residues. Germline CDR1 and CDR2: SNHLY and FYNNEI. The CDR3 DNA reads TGTGCCAGCAGTGAAATTGGTCGTGTCACCGGGGAGCTGTTTTTT. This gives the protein CASSEIGRVTGELFF. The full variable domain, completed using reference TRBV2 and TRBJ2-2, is EPEVTQTPSHQVTQMGQEVILRCVPISNHLYFYWYRQILGQKVEFLVSFYNNEISEKSEIFDDQFSVERPDGSNFTLKIRSTKLEDSAMYFCASSEIGRVTGELFFGEGSRLTVL.

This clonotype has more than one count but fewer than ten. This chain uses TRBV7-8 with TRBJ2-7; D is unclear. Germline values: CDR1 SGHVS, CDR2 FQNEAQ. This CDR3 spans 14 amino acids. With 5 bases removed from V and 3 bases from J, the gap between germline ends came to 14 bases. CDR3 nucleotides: TGTGCCAGCAGCCCCGGACGCCACGGCTACGAGCAGTACTTC. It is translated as CASSPGRHGYEQYF.

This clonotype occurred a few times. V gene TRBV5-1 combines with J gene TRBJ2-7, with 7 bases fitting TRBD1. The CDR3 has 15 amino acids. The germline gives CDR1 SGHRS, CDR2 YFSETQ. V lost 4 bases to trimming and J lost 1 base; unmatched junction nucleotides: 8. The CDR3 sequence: CASSPLPGQSYEQYF. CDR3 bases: TGCGCCAGCAGCCCGCTTCCGGGACAGTCCTACGAGCAGTACTTC.

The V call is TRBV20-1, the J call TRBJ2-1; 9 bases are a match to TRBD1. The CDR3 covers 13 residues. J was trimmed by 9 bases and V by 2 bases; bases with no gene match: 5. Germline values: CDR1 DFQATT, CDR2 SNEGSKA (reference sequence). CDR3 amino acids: CSARYRTGAEQFF. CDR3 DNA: TGCAGTGCTAGATATCGGACAGGGGCTGAGCAGTTCTTC.

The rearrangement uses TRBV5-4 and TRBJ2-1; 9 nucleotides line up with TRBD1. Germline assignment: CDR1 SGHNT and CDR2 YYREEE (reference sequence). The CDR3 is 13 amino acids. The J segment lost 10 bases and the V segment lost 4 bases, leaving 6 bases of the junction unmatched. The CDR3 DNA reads TGTGCCAGCAGCAGGGACAGGGCGGGAGAGCAGTTCTTC. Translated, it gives CASSRDRAGEQFF.

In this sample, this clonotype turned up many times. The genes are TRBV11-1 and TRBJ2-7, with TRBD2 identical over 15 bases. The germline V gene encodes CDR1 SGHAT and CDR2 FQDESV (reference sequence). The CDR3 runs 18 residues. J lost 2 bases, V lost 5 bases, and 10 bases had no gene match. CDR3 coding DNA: TGTGCCAGCAGCCCATCCCCGGGACTAGCGGGGGGTACCTACGAGCAGTACTTC. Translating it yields CASSPSPGLAGGTYEQYF.

The CDR3 spells CASSLYNGEGKLETQYF. The CDR3 nucleotides are TGTGCCAGCAGCTTATACAACGGCGAGGGAAAACTTGAGACCCAGTACTTC. J is TRBJ2-5 and V is TRBV7-8; possible D gene TRBD2, 5 bases. The CDR3 extends over 17 amino acids. Trimming removed 2 bases from V and 5 bases from J, with 21 bases in between. Germline V CDR1 and CDR2: SGHVS, FQNEAQ.

The CDR3 loop reads CAIITGGSNNEQFF. The CDR3 DNA reads as TGTGCCATCATAACGGGCGGGAGCAACAATGAGCAGTTCTTC. This sequence joins TRBV2 and TRBJ2-1; 7 nucleotides agree with TRBD2. The V gene end was trimmed by 10 bases and the J gene end by 5 bases; junction bases not matched to a gene: 11. Germline assignment: CDR1 SNHLY and CDR2 FYNNEI. The CDR3 sequence is 14 residues long.

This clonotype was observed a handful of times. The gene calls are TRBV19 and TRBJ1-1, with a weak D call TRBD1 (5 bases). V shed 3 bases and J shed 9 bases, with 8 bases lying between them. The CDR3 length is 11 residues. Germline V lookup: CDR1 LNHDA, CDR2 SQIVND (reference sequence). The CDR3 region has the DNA TGTGCCAGTAGTATCCGACAGAAAGCTTTCTTT. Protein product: CASSIRQKAFF.

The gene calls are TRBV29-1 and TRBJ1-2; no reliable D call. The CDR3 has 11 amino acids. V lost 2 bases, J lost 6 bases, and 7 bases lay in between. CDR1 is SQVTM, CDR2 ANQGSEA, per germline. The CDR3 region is CSVERSHGYTF. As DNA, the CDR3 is TGCAGCGTTGAAAGGAGCCATGGCTACACCTTC.

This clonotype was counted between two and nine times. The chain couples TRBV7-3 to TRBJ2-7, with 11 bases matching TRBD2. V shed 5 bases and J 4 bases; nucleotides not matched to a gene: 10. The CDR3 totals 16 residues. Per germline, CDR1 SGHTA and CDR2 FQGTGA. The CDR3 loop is CASSQDGTSGVYEQYF. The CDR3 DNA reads TGTGCCAGCAGCCAGGATGGGACTAGCGGAGTATACGAGCAGTACTTC. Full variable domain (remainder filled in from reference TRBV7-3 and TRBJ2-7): GAGVSQTPSNKVTEKGKYVELRCDPISGHTALYWYRQSLGQGPEFLIYFQGTGAADDSGLPNDRFFAVRPEGSVSTLKIQRTERGDSAVYLCASSQDGTSGVYEQYFGPGTRLTVT.

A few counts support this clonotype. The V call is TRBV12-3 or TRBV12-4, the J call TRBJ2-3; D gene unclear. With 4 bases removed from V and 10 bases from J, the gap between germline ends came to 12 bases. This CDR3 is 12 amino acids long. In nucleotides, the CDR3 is TGTGCCAGCAGTTCGACCAGCGCCCCGCAGTATTTT. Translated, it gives CASSSTSAPQYF.

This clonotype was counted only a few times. For the CDR3, the DNA is TGCGCCAGCAGCCAAAGCGGCGTGGGTGAGCAGTTCTTC. Protein sequence: CASSQSGVGEQFF. The chain couples TRBV5-1 to TRBJ2-1; maybe TRBD2 (5 bases). The V and J ends lost 4 bases and 9 bases respectively, with 14 bases between them. This CDR3 has 13 amino acids. Germline V CDR1 and CDR2: SGHRS, YFSETQ.

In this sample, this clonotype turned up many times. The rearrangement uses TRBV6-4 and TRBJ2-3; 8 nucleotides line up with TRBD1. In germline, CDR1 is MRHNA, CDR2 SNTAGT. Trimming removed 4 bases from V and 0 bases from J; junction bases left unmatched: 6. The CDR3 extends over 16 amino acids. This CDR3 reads CASSAFDRGSTDTQYF. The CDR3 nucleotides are TGTGCCAGCAGTGCCTTTGACAGGGGTAGCACAGATACGCAGTATTTT.

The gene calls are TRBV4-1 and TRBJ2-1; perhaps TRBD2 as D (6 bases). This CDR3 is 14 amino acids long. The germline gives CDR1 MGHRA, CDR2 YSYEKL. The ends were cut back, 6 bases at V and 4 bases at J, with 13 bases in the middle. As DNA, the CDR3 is TGCGCCAGCAGAAAGACTAGTTGGTACAATGAGCAGTTCTTC. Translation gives CASRKTSWYNEQFF.

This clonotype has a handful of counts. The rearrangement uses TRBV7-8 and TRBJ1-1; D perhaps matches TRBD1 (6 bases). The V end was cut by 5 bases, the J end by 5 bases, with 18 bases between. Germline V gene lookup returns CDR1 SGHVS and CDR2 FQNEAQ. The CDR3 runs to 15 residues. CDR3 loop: CASSAYQGSETEAFF. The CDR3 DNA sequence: TGTGCCAGCAGCGCGTATCAGGGGTCAGAGACTGAAGCTTTCTTT.

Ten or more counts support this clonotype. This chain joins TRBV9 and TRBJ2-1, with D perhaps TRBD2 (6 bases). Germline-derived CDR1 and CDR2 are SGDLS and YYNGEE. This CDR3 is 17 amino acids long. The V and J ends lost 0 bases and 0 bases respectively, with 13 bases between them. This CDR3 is CASSVGPSESSYNEQFF. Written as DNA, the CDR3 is TGTGCCAGCAGCGTAGGGCCTAGCGAGAGCTCCTACAATGAGCAGTTCTTC.